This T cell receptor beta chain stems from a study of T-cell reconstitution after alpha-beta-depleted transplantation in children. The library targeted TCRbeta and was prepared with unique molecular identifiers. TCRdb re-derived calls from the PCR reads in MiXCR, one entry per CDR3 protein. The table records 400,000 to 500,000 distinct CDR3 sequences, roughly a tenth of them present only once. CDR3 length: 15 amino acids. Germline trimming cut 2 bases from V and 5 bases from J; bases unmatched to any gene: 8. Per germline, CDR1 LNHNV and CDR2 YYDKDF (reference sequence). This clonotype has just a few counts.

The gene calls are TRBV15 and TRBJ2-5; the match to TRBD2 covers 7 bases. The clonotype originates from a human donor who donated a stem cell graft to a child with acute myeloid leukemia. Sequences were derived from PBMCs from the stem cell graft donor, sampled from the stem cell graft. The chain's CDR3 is CATSRLGGPAETQYF. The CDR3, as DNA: TGTGCCACCAGCAGATTGGGAGGGCCCGCGGAGACCCAGTACTTC.